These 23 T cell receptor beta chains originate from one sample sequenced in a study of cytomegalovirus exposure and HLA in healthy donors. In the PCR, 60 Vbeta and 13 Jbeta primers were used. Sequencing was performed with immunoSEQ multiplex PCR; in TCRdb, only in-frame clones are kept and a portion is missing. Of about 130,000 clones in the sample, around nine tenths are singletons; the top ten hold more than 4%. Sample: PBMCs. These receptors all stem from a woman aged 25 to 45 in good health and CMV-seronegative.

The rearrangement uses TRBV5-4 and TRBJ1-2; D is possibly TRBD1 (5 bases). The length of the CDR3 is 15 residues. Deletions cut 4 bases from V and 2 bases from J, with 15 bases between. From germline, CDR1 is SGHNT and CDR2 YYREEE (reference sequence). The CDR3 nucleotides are TGTGCCAGCAGCGGAGGGACGGCCCAGAACTATGGCTACACCTTC. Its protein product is CASSGGTAQNYGYTF.

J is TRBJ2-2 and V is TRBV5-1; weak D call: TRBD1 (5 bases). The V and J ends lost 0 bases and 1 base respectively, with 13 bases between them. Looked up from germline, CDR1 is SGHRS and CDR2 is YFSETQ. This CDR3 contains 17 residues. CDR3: CASSLAWGGLNTGELFF. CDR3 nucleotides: TGCGCCAGCAGCTTGGCCTGGGGCGGATTGAACACCGGGGAGCTGTTTTTT. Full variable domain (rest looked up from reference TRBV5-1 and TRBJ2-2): KAGVTQTPRYLIKTRGQQVTLSCSPISGHRSVSWYQQTPGQGLQFLFEYFSETQRNKGNFPGRFSGRQFSNSRSEMNVSTLELGDSALYLCASSLAWGGLNTGELFFGEGSRLTVL.

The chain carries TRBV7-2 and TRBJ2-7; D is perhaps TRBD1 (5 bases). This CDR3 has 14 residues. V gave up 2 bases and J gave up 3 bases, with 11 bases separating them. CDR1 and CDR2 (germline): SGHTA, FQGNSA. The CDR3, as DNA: TGTGCCAGCAGCTTACTCGGGCAGGGCTACGAGCAGTACTTC. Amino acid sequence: CASSLLGQGYEQYF.

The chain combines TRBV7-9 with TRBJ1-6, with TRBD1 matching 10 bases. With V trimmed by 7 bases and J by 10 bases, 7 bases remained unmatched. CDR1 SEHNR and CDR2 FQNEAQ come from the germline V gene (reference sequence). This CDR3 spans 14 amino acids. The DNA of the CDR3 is TGTGCCAGCAACTTGGGACAGGGGAACTCACCCCTCCACTTT. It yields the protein CASNLGQGNSPLHF.

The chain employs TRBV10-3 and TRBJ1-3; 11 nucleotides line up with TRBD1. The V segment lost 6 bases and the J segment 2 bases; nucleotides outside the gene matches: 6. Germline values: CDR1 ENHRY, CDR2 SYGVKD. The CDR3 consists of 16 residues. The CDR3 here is CAISPGQGGTGNTIYF. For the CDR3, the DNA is TGTGCCATCAGCCCGGGACAGGGGGGAACTGGAAACACCATATATTTT.

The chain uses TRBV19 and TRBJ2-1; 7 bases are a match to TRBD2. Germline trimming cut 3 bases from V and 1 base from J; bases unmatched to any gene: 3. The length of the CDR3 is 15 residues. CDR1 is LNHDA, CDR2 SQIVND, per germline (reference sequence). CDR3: CASSMGGRSYNEQFF. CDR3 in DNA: TGTGCCAGTAGTATGGGAGGGAGGTCCTACAATGAGCAGTTCTTC.

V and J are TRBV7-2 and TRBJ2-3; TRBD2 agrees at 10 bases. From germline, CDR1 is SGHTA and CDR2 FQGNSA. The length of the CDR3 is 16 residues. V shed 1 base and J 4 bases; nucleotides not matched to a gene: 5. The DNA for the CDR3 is TGTGCCAGCAGCTTAGTGGCTAGCGGGAGACCAGATACGCAGTATTTT. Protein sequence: CASSLVASGRPDTQYF. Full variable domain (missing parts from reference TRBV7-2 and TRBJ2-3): GAGVSQSPSNKVTEKGKDVELRCDPISGHTALYWYRQSLGQGLEFLIYFQGNSAPDKSGLPSDRFSAERTGGSVSTLTIQRTQQEDSAVYLCASSLVASGRPDTQYFGPGTRLTVL.

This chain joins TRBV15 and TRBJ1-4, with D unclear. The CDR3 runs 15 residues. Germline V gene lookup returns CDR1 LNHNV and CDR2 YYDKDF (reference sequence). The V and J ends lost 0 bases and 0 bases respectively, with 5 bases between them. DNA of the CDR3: TGTGCCACCAGCAGAGATATTTCAACTAATGAAAAACTGTTTTTT. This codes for CATSRDISTNEKLFF.

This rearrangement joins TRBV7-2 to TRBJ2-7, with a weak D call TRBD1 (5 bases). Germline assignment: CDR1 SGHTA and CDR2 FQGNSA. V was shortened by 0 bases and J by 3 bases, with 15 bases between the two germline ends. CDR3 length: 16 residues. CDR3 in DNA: TGTGCCAGCAGCTTAGCAAAGGGGCAACCCTACTACGAGCAGTACTTC. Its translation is CASSLAKGQPYYEQYF. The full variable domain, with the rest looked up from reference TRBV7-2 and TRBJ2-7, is GAGVSQSPSNKVTEKGKDVELRCDPISGHTALYWYRQSLGQGLEFLIYFQGNSAPDKSGLPSDRFSAERTGGSVSTLTIQRTQQEDSAVYLCASSLAKGQPYYEQYFGPGTRLTVT.

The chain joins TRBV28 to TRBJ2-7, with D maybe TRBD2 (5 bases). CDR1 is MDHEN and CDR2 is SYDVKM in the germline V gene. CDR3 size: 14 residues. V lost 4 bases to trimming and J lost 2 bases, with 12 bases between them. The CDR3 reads CASSWTGITYEQYF. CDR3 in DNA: TGTGCCAGCAGTTGGACCGGGATCACCTACGAGCAGTACTTC.

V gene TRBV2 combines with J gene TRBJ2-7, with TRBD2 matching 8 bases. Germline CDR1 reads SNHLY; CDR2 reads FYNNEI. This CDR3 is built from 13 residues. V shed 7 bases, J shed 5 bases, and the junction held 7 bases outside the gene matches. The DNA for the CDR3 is TGTGCCAGCATGAGGGCGGGGGGCGACGAGCAGTACTTC. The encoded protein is CASMRAGGDEQYF.

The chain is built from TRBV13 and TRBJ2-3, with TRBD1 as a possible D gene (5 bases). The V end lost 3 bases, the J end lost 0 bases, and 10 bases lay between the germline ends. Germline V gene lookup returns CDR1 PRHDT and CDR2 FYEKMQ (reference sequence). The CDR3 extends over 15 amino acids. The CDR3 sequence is CASSFRVLSTDTQYF. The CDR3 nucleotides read TGTGCCAGCAGCTTCAGGGTTTTGAGCACAGATACGCAGTATTTT. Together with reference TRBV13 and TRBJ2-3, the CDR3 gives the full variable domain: AAGVIQSPRHLIKEKRETATLKCYPIPRHDTVYWYQQGPGQDPQFLISFYEKMQSDKGSIPDRFSAQQFSDYHSELNMSSLELGDSALYFCASSFRVLSTDTQYFGPGTRLTVL.

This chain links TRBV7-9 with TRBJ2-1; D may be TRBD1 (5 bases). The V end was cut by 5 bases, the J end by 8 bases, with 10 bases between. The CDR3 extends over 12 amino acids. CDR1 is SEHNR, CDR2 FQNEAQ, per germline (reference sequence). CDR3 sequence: CASSPTRDEQFF. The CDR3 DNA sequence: TGTGCCAGCAGCCCAACCAGGGATGAGCAGTTCTTC.

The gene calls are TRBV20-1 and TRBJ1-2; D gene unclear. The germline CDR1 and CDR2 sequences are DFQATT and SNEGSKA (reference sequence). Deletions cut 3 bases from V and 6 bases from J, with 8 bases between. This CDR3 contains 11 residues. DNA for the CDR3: TGCAGTGCTAGTCTGGCAAATGGCTACACCTTC. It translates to CSASLANGYTF.

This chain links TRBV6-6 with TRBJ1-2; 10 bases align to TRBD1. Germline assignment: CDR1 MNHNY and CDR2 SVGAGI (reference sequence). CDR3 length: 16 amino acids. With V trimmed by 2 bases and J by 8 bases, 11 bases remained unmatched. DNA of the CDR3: TGTGCCAGCAGTTACCACGACAGGGGGCGCGTTTACGGCTACACCTTC. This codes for CASSYHDRGRVYGYTF.

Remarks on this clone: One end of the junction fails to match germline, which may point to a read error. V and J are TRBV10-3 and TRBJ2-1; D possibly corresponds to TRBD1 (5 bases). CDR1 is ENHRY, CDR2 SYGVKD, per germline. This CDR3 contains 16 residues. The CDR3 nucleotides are TGTGCCAGCAGTGACTCAGGGCAGGGCGACTTCAATGAGCAGTTCTTC. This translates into CASSDSGQGDFNEQFF.

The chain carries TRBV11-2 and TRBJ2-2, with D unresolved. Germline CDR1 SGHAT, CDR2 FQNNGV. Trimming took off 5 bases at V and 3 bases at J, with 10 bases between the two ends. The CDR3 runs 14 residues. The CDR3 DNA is TGTGCCAGCAGCCTATCCCACTACACCGGGGAGCTGTTTTTT. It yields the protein CASSLSHYTGELFF.

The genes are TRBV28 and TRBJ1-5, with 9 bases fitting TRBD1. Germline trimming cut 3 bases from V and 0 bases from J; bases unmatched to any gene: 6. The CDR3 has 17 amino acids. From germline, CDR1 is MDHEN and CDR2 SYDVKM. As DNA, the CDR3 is TGTGCCAGCAGTTTGGACAGGGGTCGTTTTAGCAATCAGCCCCAGCATTTT. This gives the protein CASSLDRGRFSNQPQHF.

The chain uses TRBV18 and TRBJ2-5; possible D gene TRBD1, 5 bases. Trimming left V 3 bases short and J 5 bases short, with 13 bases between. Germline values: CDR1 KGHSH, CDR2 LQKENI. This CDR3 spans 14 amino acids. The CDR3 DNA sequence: TGTGCCAGCTCACCTCGGACATCCCCTGAGACCCAGTACTTC. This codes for CASSPRTSPETQYF.

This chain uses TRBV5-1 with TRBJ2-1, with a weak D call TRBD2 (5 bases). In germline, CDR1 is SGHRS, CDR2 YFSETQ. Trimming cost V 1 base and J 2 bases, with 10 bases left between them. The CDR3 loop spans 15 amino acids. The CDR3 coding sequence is TGCGCCAGCAGCTTGTGGACTGGAACCTACAATGAGCAGTTCTTC. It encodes CASSLWTGTYNEQFF.

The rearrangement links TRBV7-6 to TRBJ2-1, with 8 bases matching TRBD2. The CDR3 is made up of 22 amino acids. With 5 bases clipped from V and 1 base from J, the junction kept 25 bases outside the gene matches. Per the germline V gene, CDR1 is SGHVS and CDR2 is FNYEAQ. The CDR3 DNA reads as TGTGCCAGCAGCCAACCCCTTTGGGGTAGCGGGAAAGGGCCGACTTCCTACAATGAGCAGTTCTTC. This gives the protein CASSQPLWGSGKGPTSYNEQFF.

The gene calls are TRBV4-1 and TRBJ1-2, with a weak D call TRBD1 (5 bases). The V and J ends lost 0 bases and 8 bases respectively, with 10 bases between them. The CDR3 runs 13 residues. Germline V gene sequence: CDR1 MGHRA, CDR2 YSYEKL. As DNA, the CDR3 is TGCGCCAGCAGCCAAGATTCAGGGCTCGGCTACACCTTC. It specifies CASSQDSGLGYTF.

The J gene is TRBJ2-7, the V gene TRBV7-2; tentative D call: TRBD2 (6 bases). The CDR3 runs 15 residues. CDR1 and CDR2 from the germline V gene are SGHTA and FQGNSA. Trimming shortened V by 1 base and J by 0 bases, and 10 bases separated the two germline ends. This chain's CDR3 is CASSLEGGTSYEQYF. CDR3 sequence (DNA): TGTGCCAGCAGCTTAGAGGGCGGGACCTCCTACGAGCAGTACTTC.